The rows below give T cell receptor beta chains drawn from one sample of a study of Ad26.COV2.S vaccination and SARS-CoV-2 variants. TCRdb keeps only in-frame clones here, not all; method: immunoSEQ multiplex PCR. The sample lists about 680,000 clones, roughly 90% occurring once. The sample was peripheral blood, taken in a trial of Ad26.COV2.S vaccine versus placebo. These receptors originate from a person aged 18-60 years who received the Ad26.COV2.S COVID-19 vaccine or a placebo. The CDR3 runs from the conserved cysteine through the conserved F or W. The D gene is left open where the match is weak. Only some rows state a clone size, as once, few, many or a class for expanded clones.

cdr3_aa cdr3_nt v_call clone_size d_call j_call
CASSSGDRVHGYTF TGTGCCAGCAGCTCTGGTGACAGGGTACATGGCTACACCTTC TRBV5-4 NA TRBD1 TRBJ1-2
CASSPSRGNANTGELFF TGCGCCAGCAGCCCCTCCCGCGGTAACGCGAACACCGGGGAGCTGTTTTTT TRBV4-3 NA NA TRBJ2-2
CASSGVGPGRAPQYF TGTGCCAGCAGCGGCGTCGGACCTGGGAGGGCACCCCAGTACTTC TRBV9 NA TRBD2 TRBJ2-5
CASRLQVGNTIYF TGTGCCAGCAGACTTCAGGTTGGAAACACCATATATTTT TRBV6-5 few NA TRBJ1-3
CASSPKGGPYEQYF TGTGCCAGCTCACCAAAAGGGGGGCCCTACGAGCAGTACTTC TRBV18 few NA TRBJ2-7
CSVVGREAFF TGCAGCGTTGTGGGGAGGGAAGCTTTCTTT TRBV29-1 once NA TRBJ1-1
CASSPRILSSEQYF TGTGCCAGCTCACCCCGGATATTGAGTTCCGAGCAGTACTTC TRBV18 NA NA TRBJ2-7
CASSSGEGGNEKLFF TGTGCCAGCAGTTCCGGGGAGGGGGGGAATGAAAAACTGTTTTTT TRBV6-5 NA NA TRBJ1-4
CAISGPGQTGLYEQYF TGTGCCATCAGTGGACCAGGGCAGACCGGACTCTACGAGCAGTACTTC TRBV10-3 NA NA TRBJ2-7
CASSLLTGGGSPLHF TGTGCCAGCAGTTTACTGACCGGCGGCGGGTCACCCCTCCACTTT TRBV27 NA NA TRBJ1-6
CASSSTSGTEAFF TGTGCCAGCAGCTCGACTTCTGGCACTGAAGCTTTCTTT TRBV11-2 NA NA TRBJ1-1
CASSARRTDYGYTF TGTGCCAGCAGCGCCCGGAGGACAGACTATGGCTACACCTTC TRBV5-6 NA NA TRBJ1-2
CASSTGDRPTDTQYF TGCGCCAGCAGCACGGGGGACAGACCAACAGATACGCAGTATTTT TRBV5-1 NA NA TRBJ2-3
CAISEGRAVSNQPQHF TGTGCCATCAGTGAGGGCAGGGCCGTGAGCAATCAGCCCCAGCATTTT TRBV10-3 NA NA TRBJ1-5
CASSPGTNGAFIQYF TGTGCCAGCAGCCCCGGGACTAATGGGGCCTTTATTCAGTACTTC TRBV11-2 NA TRBD2 TRBJ2-4
CASSYRSTDTQYF TGTGCCAGCAGTTACAGGAGCACAGATACGCAGTATTTT TRBV12-3/TRBV12-4 NA NA TRBJ2-3
CASGGPPYEQYF TGTGCCTCCGGCGGACCGCCCTACGAGCAGTACTTC TRBV6-5 NA NA TRBJ2-7
CASSPMQGKYNEQFF TGTGCCAGCTCACCAATGCAGGGCAAATACAATGAGCAGTTCTTC TRBV18 NA NA TRBJ2-1
CASSLTGTERNTIYF TGCGCCAGCAGCCTTACAGGGACAGAGCGAAACACCATATATTTT TRBV5-1 NA TRBD1 TRBJ1-3
CASSQEQGGNTEAFF TGTGCCAGCAGCCAGGAACAGGGGGGAAACACTGAAGCTTTCTTT TRBV3-1/TRBV3-2 once TRBD1 TRBJ1-1
CASSPGGGRAPYEQYF TGTGCCAGCTCACCGGGGGGCGGGAGGGCCCCCTACGAGCAGTACTTC TRBV18 NA TRBD2 TRBJ2-7
CASSQVEPMNTEAFF TGCGCCAGCAGCCAAGTAGAGCCAATGAACACTGAAGCTTTCTTT TRBV4-1 NA NA TRBJ1-1
CASRGGVYSPLHF TGTGCCAGCAGGGGGGGGGTATATTCACCCCTCCACTTT TRBV6-5 NA NA TRBJ1-6
CASSLFAETDTQYF TGTGCCAGCAGCCTCTTTGCGGAGACAGATACGCAGTATTTT TRBV7-2 NA NA TRBJ2-3
CASSQDTAYNQPQHF TGCGCCAGCAGCCAAGACACTGCCTACAATCAGCCCCAGCATTTT TRBV4-3 once NA TRBJ1-5
CAISEGGRGNSPLHF TGTGCCATCAGTGAGGGGGGCCGAGGGAATTCACCCCTCCACTTT TRBV10-3 NA NA TRBJ1-6
CAISAGGVRGNNEQFF TGTGCCATCAGTGCAGGAGGCGTCAGGGGGAACAATGAGCAGTTCTTC TRBV10-3 NA TRBD1 TRBJ2-1
CASSYRRGYGYTF TGTGCCAGCAGTTACCGCAGGGGATATGGCTACACCTTC TRBV12-3/TRBV12-4 once NA TRBJ1-2
CASRTTGVRYEQYF TGTGCCAGCAGAACGACAGGGGTGAGGTACGAGCAGTACTTC TRBV27 NA TRBD1 TRBJ2-7
CASSPQRYEQYF TGTGCCAGCTCTCCTCAGCGGTACGAGCAGTACTTC TRBV18 NA NA TRBJ2-7
CASSLDRAGGYTF TGTGCCAGCAGCTTGGACCGGGCCGGTGGCTACACCTTC TRBV7-3 NA NA TRBJ1-2
CASSALGDYSNQPQHF TGTGCCAGCAGTGCACTGGGGGATTATAGCAATCAGCCCCAGCATTTT TRBV2 NA NA TRBJ1-5
CASSLNRNTIYF TGTGCCAGCAGCTTGAACCGCAACACCATATATTTT TRBV5-4 NA NA TRBJ1-3
CASSASSGGGDTQYF TGCGCCAGCAGCGCTTCTAGCGGGGGGGGAGATACGCAGTATTTT TRBV5-1 once TRBD2 TRBJ2-3
CASSILPTDTQYF TGTGCCAGTAGTATCCTCCCCACAGATACGCAGTATTTT TRBV19 NA NA TRBJ2-3
CSVLGGGVYTGELFF TGCAGCGTCCTTGGGGGCGGGGTGTACACCGGGGAGCTGTTTTTT TRBV29-1 NA NA TRBJ2-2
CAWSTGTGHNQPQHF TGTGCCTGGAGTACCGGGACAGGCCACAATCAGCCCCAGCATTTT TRBV30 once TRBD1 TRBJ1-5
CASSFSRATDTQYF TGTGCCAGCAGCTTCTCAAGGGCCACAGATACGCAGTATTTT TRBV5-4 NA NA TRBJ2-3
CASSFRTDTVIAF TGTGCCAGCAGTTTTCGCACAGACACAGTTATCGCCTTC TRBV27 NA NA TRBJ1-2
CSVALLRPYEQYF TGCAGCGTTGCTCTTTTGCGTCCATACGAGCAGTACTTC TRBV29-1 few NA TRBJ2-7
CASSKIAGAGLDTQYF TGTGCCAGCAGTAAAATAGCGGGGGCCGGTTTAGATACGCAGTATTTT TRBV27 NA TRBD2 TRBJ2-3